The following is a T cell receptor (beta chain) sequence with its context. The data belong to a study of T cell changes during pregnancy in multiple sclerosis. Assay used: immunoSEQ multiplex PCR; TCRdb lists only in-frame clones, some missing. This table holds tens of thousands of clones, more than 90% found once. Germline V gene data show CDR1 as GTSNPN and CDR2 as SVGIG (reference sequence). The CDR3 covers 13 residues. Between the trimmed V and J ends, which lost 0 bases and 6 bases, there was a span of 11 bases. Specimen: peripheral blood, collected in the second trimester of pregnancy. The sequence was collected from a female donor with multiple sclerosis, enrolled in a pregnancy study. The J gene is TRBJ1-1, the V gene TRBV30; a weak D match, TRBD1 (5 bases). DNA of the CDR3: TGTGCCTGGAGTGTACTGTGGGGCCCTGAAGCTTTCTTT. Amino acids: CAWSVLWGPEAFF. The complete variable domain, with remaining parts taken from reference TRBV30 and TRBJ1-1, reads SQTIHQWPATLVQPVGSPLSLECTVEGTSNPNLYWYRQAAGRGLQLLFYSVGIGQISSEVPQNLSASRPQDRQFILSSKKLLLSDSGFYLCAWSVLWGPEAFFGQGTRLTVV.